This T cell receptor (beta chain) was profiled in a study of shared clonotypes between healthy human individuals (dated by TCRdb to the early 2020s). Some background on the complete study: Three men and a couple of women, aged 18 to 49 years, made up the cohort. Per donor, three plates each were used for CD4 naive and CD4 memory, two for CD8 naive, and one for CD8 memory. To estimate repertoire size and how much clonotypes are shared between individuals, the study performed deep sequencing of blood TCR repertoires from roughly five healthy adults. Libraries were prepared and TCR repertoires were sequenced by different laboratories using diverse techniques, in order to increase sequencing depth and limit assay-specific biases. Per donor, leukapheresis produced somewhere between about 0.8 and 9 billion PBMCs.

For the CD8 naive samples, CD45RO-negative cells were positively selected for CCR7, yielding a CD45RA+CCR7+ population from which TemRA cells were excluded. Healthy HIV-negative adults with no recently reported acute infections or vaccinations were included as donors. Only Caucasian adults living in Nashville, Tennessee, USA were represented among the donors. After blood collection by leukapheresis, PBMCs were isolated using Ficoll-Histopaque density gradient centrifugation and then cryopreserved in the vapor phase of liquid nitrogen. Analytical flow cytometry was used to check the purity and quantity of each magnetically sorted T cell population. Genomic DNA was isolated from every sorted fraction and measured by UV absorbance on a Nanodrop 2000c. Results and caveats for the whole study, not just this receptor: Only blood was sampled, and tissue TCR repertoires likely differ from those in blood. When several donors were compared, the shared fraction of clonotypes was about 5% for naive CD4, 3.5% to 4% for naive CD8, more than 2% for memory CD4, and 0.4% for memory CD8. The genetic and exposure-history diversity represented was limited by the small number of donors. Based on pairwise subsampling, the degree of clonotype sharing among donors was expected to be affected by sequencing depth. Even with the large sequencing depth, rarefaction of the sorted-subset datasets indicated that sequencing was incomplete. Naive subsets generally had larger estimated clonotype richness than memory subsets did. Compared with non-shared clonotypes, clonotypes shared by all four sorted-subset donors had higher generation probabilities.

Using the deep immunoSEQ assay, TCR CDR3 regions were amplified from genomic DNA by multiplex PCR. Extracted genomic DNA from each cell subset was distributed evenly across all wells of several immunoSEQ 96-well plates, and each plate was treated as a replicate. For sorted subsets, approximately 210 ng genomic DNA, equal to 30,000 or so T cell genomes, was loaded into each replicate PCR. Purified libraries were quantified with a Qubit 3.0 fluorometer, sized on a Bioanalyzer 2100, and re-quantified with the KAPA Library Quantification kit. Every immunoSEQ 96-well plate was sequenced on a separate single-read 150-cycle Illumina NextSeq 550 flow cell. Concerning the study's data processing: The immunoSEQ output contained only junctional sequences without quality scores, so filtering could not match that applied to full-length reads. Sequences were annotated with PyIR, a Python wrapper for IgBLAST v1.9, using IMGT germline references to assign V/J genes and CDR3. Reads with weak V/J assignments (E-value above 1e-6), missing CDR3, stop codons, out-of-frame junctions, or ambiguous translated residues were removed. V3J clonotypes were defined as sequences sharing the same inferred V gene, J gene, and CDR3 amino acid sequence. Percentage overlap between repertoires was calculated by dividing the number of shared unique clonotypes by the size of the smaller repertoire. Richness of each repertoire was evaluated using RTK rarefaction, the Chao1 estimator, and Recon v2.1 estimates of unobserved clonotypes. Generation probabilities were computed with OLGA for all TCRbeta clonotypes obtained by the gDNA method from several donors. The immuneACCESS repertoire file appears here via TCRdb, limited to in-frame rearrangements. These files lack a portion of the clones; in checked studies, under half of the deficit traces to unresolved V genes, and the cause of the others is not known. The D gene and trimming were derived from the DNA, and the V and J assignments and clone size from that table. The sample has approximately 810,000 clones on record, 92% of them singletons. Together, the top ten hold 24% of the sample.

Turning to this clone: Its antigen specificity is not known. Per-base quality was not reported, and no clone a single base away is much larger than it.

V drops 2 bases and J drops 0 bases, leaving 9 bases in between. CDR1 is given as MNHEY and CDR2 as SMNVEV, both from the germline V gene (reference sequence). The CDR3 contains 15 residues, cysteine and phenylalanine counted. Only CDR3 DNA remains: 45 bases, in frame from the first base. The rearrangement joined TRBV27 to TRBJ2-3, with the identity of the D gene unclear. This clonotype was sampled from a man aged 25 to 40 in good health. Sequencing was performed on naive CD8+ T cells sorted from blood. The cell subset or site label for this specimen denotes: CD45RA+CCR7+. The CDR3 protein is CASSLASTSTDTQYF. The bases read TGTGCCAGCAGTTTAGCGAGTACTAGCACAGATACGCAGTATTTT.